The entry that follows covers one T cell receptor beta chain sequence. Per germline, CDR1 SGHRS and CDR2 YFSETQ. CDR3 size: 15 residues. Germline trimming cut 2 bases from V and 0 bases from J; bases unmatched to any gene: 2. The data belong to a study of T-cell reconstitution after alpha-beta-depleted transplantation in children. The TCRbeta library incorporated unique molecular identifiers. Using its own MiXCR run on the PCR reads, TCRdb lists one record per CDR3 protein. The data contain 780,000 or so distinct CDR3 sequences, approximately 15% of them singletons. The receptor's source is a male patient aged 10 to 17 who had a stem cell transplant for acute lymphoblastic leukemia, so the T cells may come from the graft donor. This specimen consisted of PBMCs, mostly from graft donor cells, obtained 360 days after TCRalphabeta/CD19-depleted stem cell transplant. The chain carries TRBV5-1 and TRBJ1-5; 7 bases match TRBD1. The DNA of the CDR3 is TGCGCCAGCAGCTTTCAGGGGGATAGCAATCAGCCCCAGCATTTT. It encodes CASSFQGDSNQPQHF. The full variable domain, rest sourced from reference TRBV5-1 and TRBJ1-5, is KAGVTQTPRYLIKTRGQQVTLSCSPISGHRSVSWYQQTPGQGLQFLFEYFSETQRNKGNFPGRFSGRQFSNSRSEMNVSTLELGDSALYLCASSFQGDSNQPQHFGDGTRLSIL.